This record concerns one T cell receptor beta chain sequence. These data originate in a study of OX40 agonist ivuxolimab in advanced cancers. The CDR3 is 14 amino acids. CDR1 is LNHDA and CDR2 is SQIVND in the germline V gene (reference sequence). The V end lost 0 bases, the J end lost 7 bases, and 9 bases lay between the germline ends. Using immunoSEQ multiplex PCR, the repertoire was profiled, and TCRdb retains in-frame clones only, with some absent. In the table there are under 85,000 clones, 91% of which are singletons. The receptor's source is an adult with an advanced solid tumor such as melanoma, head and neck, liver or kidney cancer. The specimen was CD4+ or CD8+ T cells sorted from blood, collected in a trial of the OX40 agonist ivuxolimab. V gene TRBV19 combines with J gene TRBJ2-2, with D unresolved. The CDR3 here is CASSIDRGSGELFF. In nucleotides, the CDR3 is TGTGCCAGTAGTATAGATCGAGGTAGCGGGGAGCTGTTTTTT.